One and the same sample provided the 6 T cell receptor beta chains below, sequenced in a study of cytomegalovirus exposure and HLA in healthy donors. Measured with immunoSEQ multiplex PCR; TCRdb has only the in-frame clones, and not every one. The table shows 90,000 or so clones, with 85% occurring only once. Sequencing used PBMCs. These receptors were obtained from a man between 18 and 29 years old in good health and CMV-seropositive.

V gene TRBV9 combines with J gene TRBJ2-2; TRBD2 matches at 9 bases. The CDR3 length is 13 residues. The germline CDR1 and CDR2 sequences are SGDLS and YYNGEE. Losses at the gene ends were 8 bases for V and 7 bases for J; bases not matched to a gene: 6. The CDR3 here is CASGREGHGELFF. The CDR3 nucleotides read TGTGCCAGTGGGCGGGAGGGCCACGGGGAGCTGTTTTTT.

The rearrangement uses TRBV30 and TRBJ2-2, with D possibly being TRBD1 (6 bases). This CDR3 spans 12 amino acids. V was cut by 5 bases and J by 6 bases, with 10 bases left in between. Per the germline V gene, CDR1 is GTSNPN and CDR2 is SVGIG (reference sequence). The CDR3 DNA reads TGTGCCTGGGGAACAGGGTCCGGGGAGCTGTTTTTT. This codes for CAWGTGSGELFF.

This clone came up once. The chain employs TRBV19 and TRBJ1-1; TRBD1 agrees at 8 bases. Germline lookup yields CDR1 LNHDA and CDR2 SQIVND (reference sequence). The CDR3 has 14 residues. V dropped 6 bases and J dropped 1; count of bases not matched to a gene: 4. CDR3 residues: CASSRGQGNTEAFF. The CDR3 DNA sequence: TGTGCCAGTAGCCGTGGACAGGGGAACACTGAAGCTTTCTTT.

This clone was recorded only once. The chain joins TRBV9 to TRBJ2-2; 7 nucleotides match TRBD1. The CDR3 is made up of 17 amino acids. Trimming took 3 bases from V and 1 from J; bases not matched to a gene: 9. CDR1 is SGDLS, CDR2 YYNGEE, per germline. DNA of the CDR3: TGTGCCAGCAGCGCCCTCTCGGACAGGTTGAACACCGGGGAGCTGTTTTTT. The encoded protein is CASSALSDRLNTGELFF.

This clone occurred a few times. The chain employs TRBV7-9 and TRBJ2-1; 10 bases map to TRBD2. After removal of 2 bases from V and 7 bases from J, the junction contained 5 bases not matched to a gene. The CDR3 has 15 amino acids. CDR1 and CDR2 (germline): SEHNR, FQNEAQ (reference sequence). The DNA of the CDR3 is TGTGCCAGCAGCTTACAGCGGGAGGGAGGGAATGAGCAGTTCTTC. This translates into CASSLQREGGNEQFF.

The V call is TRBV5-5, the J call TRBJ2-7, with 7 nucleotides matching TRBD2. The CDR3 is made up of 15 amino acids. The V and J ends lost 1 base and 0 bases, in that order; junction bases with no gene match: 4. Looked up from germline, CDR1 is SGHKS and CDR2 is YYEKEE (reference sequence). CDR3 sequence: CASSLLAGGSYEQYF. The CDR3 DNA reads TGTGCCAGCAGCTTGTTAGCGGGTGGCTCCTACGAGCAGTACTTC.